A single sample is the source of the 16 T cell receptor beta chains below, sequenced in a study of cytomegalovirus exposure and HLA in healthy donors. Amplification used 60 Vbeta primers and 13 Jbeta primers. Clones were read by immunoSEQ multiplex PCR, and TCRdb kept only the in-frame ones, dropping some. The sample has approximately 160,000 clones, approximately 71% seen once; the top ten hold less than 5%. Input material: PBMCs. The receptor set was obtained from a male donor in good health and CMV-seronegative.

The J gene is TRBJ2-4, the V gene TRBV5-1; the match to TRBD1 covers 7 bases. The ends lost 7 bases at V and 4 bases at J; junction bases unmatched: 17. Germline CDR1 is SGHRS and CDR2 is YFSETQ. The CDR3 runs 17 residues. CDR3 nucleotide sequence: TGCGCCAGCTCGAATCCAAAGACAGGACAGGAGAAAAACATTCAGTACTTC. Translating it yields CASSNPKTGQEKNIQYF.

The J gene is TRBJ2-7, the V gene TRBV19, with TRBD1 matching over 7 bases. This CDR3 contains 14 residues. The V segment lost 5 bases and the J segment 3 bases; nucleotides outside the gene matches: 7. CDR1 and CDR2 (germline): LNHDA, SQIVND (reference sequence). The chain's CDR3 is CASSPGTASYEQYF. For the CDR3, the DNA is TGTGCCAGTAGTCCTGGGACAGCCAGCTACGAGCAGTACTTC.

The rearrangement links TRBV5-4 to TRBJ2-5, with D tentatively TRBD1 (5 bases). Trimming pared 0 bases from V and 2 bases from J, leaving 11 bases between. Germline CDR1 and CDR2: SGHNT and YYREEE (reference sequence). This CDR3 region has 15 residues. The CDR3 nucleotides read TGTGCCAGCAGCTTGGTCGACAGTGATCAAGAGACCCAGTACTTC. Translation gives CASSLVDSDQETQYF.

The rearrangement uses TRBV4-1 and TRBJ2-2, with 8 bases that match TRBD2. The CDR3 length is 15 residues. V lost 2 bases and J lost 6; bases outside the gene matches: 5. Per the germline V gene, CDR1 is MGHRA and CDR2 is YSYEKL. The CDR3 DNA reads TGCGCCAGCAGCCAATCTAGCGGGCCCCCCGGGGAGCTGTTTTTT. Amino acids: CASSQSSGPPGELFF.

The CDR3 spells CATSRDLGEGQPQHF. In nucleotides, the CDR3 is TGTGCCACCAGCAGAGATTTAGGGGAAGGTCAGCCCCAGCATTTT. The chain couples TRBV15 to TRBJ1-5; possibly TRBD1 for D (5 bases). The CDR3 length is 15 residues. Germline V lookup: CDR1 LNHNV, CDR2 YYDKDF (reference sequence). V lost 0 bases to trimming and J lost 6 bases, with 12 bases between them.

The V gene is TRBV6-1, the J gene TRBJ1-4, with D unresolved. Germline lookup yields CDR1 MNHNS and CDR2 SASEGT. This CDR3 is built from 12 residues. The germline V and J ends were trimmed by 7 bases and 12 bases, with 15 bases remaining between them. The CDR3 here is CASTFAGVELFF. CDR3 nucleotide sequence: TGTGCCAGCACTTTTGCCGGGGTTGAACTGTTTTTT.

This clone has only one observation. The V call is TRBV28, the J call TRBJ1-1; the match to TRBD1 covers 7 bases. With 7 bases clipped from V and 0 bases from J, the junction kept 5 bases outside the gene matches. The CDR3 contains 14 residues. Germline CDR1 and CDR2: MDHEN and SYDVKM. The CDR3, as DNA: TGTGCCAGCAAGCTAGGGGGCATGAACACTGAAGCTTTCTTT. It yields the protein CASKLGGMNTEAFF. Supplemented by reference TRBV28 and TRBJ1-1, the full variable domain reads DVKVTQSSRYLVKRTGEKVFLECVQDMDHENMFWYRQDPGLGLRLIYFSYDVKMKEKGDIPEGYSVSREKKERFSLILESASTNQTSMYLCASKLGGMNTEAFFGQGTRLTVV.

This clone was seen a handful of times. The rearrangement uses TRBV21-1 and TRBJ2-1; the table's D gene call, TRBD2, was not cross checked with the DNA. TRBV21-1 is a recognized pseudogene. This CDR3 spans 14 amino acids. CDR3: CASSPRSKYNEQFF. Here the CDR3 DNA reads TGTGCCAGCAGCCCCCGGAGCAAGTACAATGAGCAGTTCTTC.

The gene calls are TRBV6-6 and TRBJ1-6; 8 bases are a match to TRBD1. V gave up 5 bases and J gave up 11 bases; unmatched junction bases: 8. Germline V gene data show CDR1 as MNHNY and CDR2 as SVGAGI (reference sequence). CDR3 length: 14 amino acids. CDR3 sequence: CASSNQGAMAPLHF. CDR3 nucleotide sequence: TGTGCCAGCAGTAATCAGGGGGCGATGGCACCCCTCCACTTT.

This clone was detected only once. The chain recombines TRBV9 with TRBJ1-1, with 7 bases matching TRBD1. CDR3 size: 15 residues. Looked up from germline, CDR1 is SGDLS and CDR2 is YYNGEE. The V segment lost 0 bases and the J segment 5 bases; nucleotides outside the gene matches: 7. CDR3 nucleotide sequence: TGTGCCAGCAGCGTAGGAGGGGGCGGGGGGACTGAAGCTTTCTTT. The encoded protein is CASSVGGGGGTEAFF.

This clone was seen a single time. CDR3 sequence reads: CASSQGVYGYTF. Here the CDR3 DNA reads TGTGCCAGCAGCCAGGGGGTCTATGGCTACACCTTC. The chain couples TRBV5-4 to TRBJ1-2; 7 nucleotides agree with TRBD1. The ends lost 4 bases at V and 4 bases at J; junction bases unmatched: 1. The CDR3 contains 12 residues. The germline V gene has CDR1 SGHNT and CDR2 YYREEE (reference sequence).

The chain has TRBV9 and TRBJ2-3; 8 bases fit TRBD1. Germline values: CDR1 SGDLS, CDR2 YYNGEE. This CDR3 region has 15 residues. The trim removed 4 bases at V and 5 bases at J, leaving 9 bases unmatched. CDR3 DNA sequence: TGTGCCAGCAGCCACCCAGGACAGGGCCAAGATACGCAGTATTTT. As protein: CASSHPGQGQDTQYF.

There are a few counts of this clone. This chain links TRBV29-1 with TRBJ2-7; possible D gene TRBD2, 5 bases. V was shortened by 3 bases and J by 2 bases, with 14 bases between the two germline ends. This CDR3 spans 14 amino acids. Germline V CDR1 and CDR2: SQVTM, ANQGSEA. The CDR3 region has the DNA TGCAGCGTTGAGAGGGCAGGCCACCCCTACGAGCAGTACTTC. This encodes CSVERAGHPYEQYF.

J is TRBJ2-7 and V is TRBV19, with D possibly being TRBD1 (5 bases). From germline, CDR1 is LNHDA and CDR2 SQIVND (reference sequence). This CDR3 is built from 13 residues. V was pared by 5 bases and J by 6 bases, with 14 bases between. The CDR3 nucleotides are TGTGCCAGTAGTCTCAGGGTCTCCCTCGAGCAGTACTTC. Translation gives CASSLRVSLEQYF.

This clone was observed a single time. The V call is TRBV28, the J call TRBJ1-5; 7 positions agree with TRBD1. The CDR3 runs 15 residues. The germline V gene encodes CDR1 MDHEN and CDR2 SYDVKM. The V and J ends lost 1 base and 6 bases, in that order; junction bases with no gene match: 6. DNA of the CDR3: TGTGCCAGCAGTTTATCAGGGGGATTGGGTCAGCCCCAGCATTTT. The encoded protein is CASSLSGGLGQPQHF.

The chain employs TRBV27 and TRBJ2-7; no definite D call. Trimming took 3 bases from V and 0 from J, leaving 6 bases between them. The CDR3 runs to 13 residues. Germline lookup yields CDR1 MNHEY and CDR2 SMNVEV (reference sequence). The chain's CDR3 is CASSFRGSYEQYF. For the CDR3, the DNA is TGTGCCAGCAGTTTTCGCGGCTCCTACGAGCAGTACTTC.